The T cell receptor (beta chain) described here comes from a study of T-cell memory formation after mild COVID-19. Study-wide context: Across donors, TCR clusters were largely donor specific.

TCRdb passed the 5' RACE reads through MiXCR, listing each CDR3 protein once. There are 300,000 to 400,000 distinct CDR3 sequences in the sample; around 21% occur only once, and approximately 12% lies in the top ten. As to this clonotype: Its antigen is unknown.

Study observations and caveats: Day 15 to 85 contracting clones showed balanced CD4/CD8; later expanders leaned CD4+.

Germline CDR1 is MNHEY and CDR2 is SVGEGT. V gave up 7 bases and J gave up 2 bases; unmatched junction bases: 4. This CDR3 region has 14 residues. Material for sequencing was PBMCs or a T cell subset sorted from them (not recorded which). The rearrangement joins TRBV6-2 or TRBV6-3 to TRBJ2-1; 8 bases fit TRBD1. The receptor's source is an adult woman who had mild COVID-19 (a few samples of this study predate the infection). Cell type and time point are not known. CDR3 in amino acids: CASNRQGTYNEQFF. For the CDR3, the DNA is TGTGCCAGCAATAGACAGGGGACCTACAATGAGCAGTTCTTC.